This is a list of T cell receptor beta chains from one sample in a study of blood T cell repertoires in COVID-19. This table comes from immunoSEQ multiplex PCR, and its TCRdb copy is limited to in-frame clones, with some not included. There are 150,000 to 200,000 clones in the sample; roughly 93% occur only once, and around 2% lies in the top ten. The sample comprised peripheral blood. The receptor set was obtained from a woman aged 55-75 years with COVID-19, enrolled during active disease. CDR3s include the opening cysteine and the closing phenylalanine or tryptophan. The D gene is left open where the match is weak. Where a row states a size, it is once, few, many or the class of an expanded clone; other rows omit it.

clone size	V gene	D gene	J gene	CDR3 protein	CDR3 DNA
.	TRBV14	.	TRBJ1-2	CASSQTTGDWGYTF	TGTGCCAGCAGCCAAACGACGGGGGACTGGGGCTACACCTTC
.	TRBV5-1	TRBD2	TRBJ2-3	CASSLVAGGTDTQYF	TGCGCCAGCAGCTTGGTAGCGGGGGGCACAGATACGCAGTATTTT
.	TRBV4-2	.	TRBJ1-2	CASSPPDSYYGYTF	TGTGCCAGCAGCCCGCCCGACAGCTACTATGGCTACACCTTC
.	TRBV5-5	TRBD2	TRBJ2-5	CASSLTGTREETQYF	TGTGCCAGCAGCTTGACCGGGACTAGGGAAGAGACCCAGTACTTC
.	TRBV6-5	.	TRBJ1-5	CASSYNRGGNQPQHF	TGTGCCAGCAGTTACAACCGGGGGGGAAATCAGCCCCAGCATTTT
once	TRBV18	.	TRBJ2-2	CASSPPGSTGELFF	TGTGCCAGCTCACCGCCTGGCAGCACCGGGGAGCTGTTTTTT
.	TRBV7-9	TRBD1	TRBJ1-5	CASSRDRGGNQPQHF	TGTGCCAGCAGCCGCGACAGGGGAGGCAATCAGCCCCAGCATTTT
.	TRBV5-1	TRBD1	TRBJ1-4	CASSLGQNNEKLFF	TGCGCCAGCAGTTTGGGACAGAATAATGAAAAACTGTTTTTT
few	TRBV19	TRBD1	TRBJ1-2	CASSPDRGRVNYGYTF	TGTGCCAGTAGTCCAGACAGGGGGCGAGTGAACTATGGCTACACCTTC
.	TRBV6-6	.	TRBJ2-5	CASSYGDSAPQETQYF	TGTGCCAGCAGTTACGGTGACAGTGCCCCCCAAGAGACCCAGTACTTC
.	TRBV27	.	TRBJ1-2	CASSHKLTGHHGYTF	TGTGCCAGCAGTCACAAACTTACAGGGCACCATGGCTACACCTTC
once	TRBV4-3	TRBD2	TRBJ2-3	CASSQEVGSGGSTDTQYF	TGCGCCAGCAGCCAAGAGGTGGGGTCGGGAGGGAGCACAGATACGCAGTATTTT
.	TRBV4-1	.	TRBJ1-5	CASSRRGDPGNQPQHF	TGCGCCAGCAGCCGCCGAGGCGACCCCGGCAATCAGCCCCAGCATTTT
once	TRBV18	TRBD1	TRBJ2-7	CASSSPGQGPYEQYF	TGTGCCAGCTCATCGCCGGGACAGGGGCCCTACGAGCAGTACTTC
.	TRBV27	.	TRBJ1-2	CASSLSIRNYGYTF	TGTGCCAGCAGTTTAAGTATCCGGAACTATGGCTACACCTTC
.	TRBV4-1	TRBD1	TRBJ1-5	CASSRQGSNNQPQHF	TGCGCCAGCAGCCGACAGGGCAGCAACAATCAGCCCCAGCATTTT
.	TRBV19	.	TRBJ1-1	CASSIVGGREAFF	TGTGCCAGTAGTATAGTTGGCGGAAGAGAAGCTTTCTTT
.	TRBV7-2	TRBD1	TRBJ1-6	CASSSGTGGSSPLHF	TGTGCCAGCAGCTCCGGGACAGGGGGAAGTTCACCCCTCCACTTT
.	TRBV7-8	TRBD1	TRBJ1-6	CASSLDLDRGAYNSPLHF	TGTGCCAGCAGCCTCGACCTCGACAGGGGGGCCTATAATTCACCCCTCCACTTT
.	TRBV4-1	TRBD2	TRBJ2-7	CASSQPERGSSYEQYF	TGCGCCAGCAGCCAACCGGAGCGGGGGAGCTCCTACGAGCAGTACTTC
once	TRBV19	.	TRBJ1-1	CASSITAGNTEAFF	TGTGCCAGTAGTATTACGGCAGGGAACACTGAAGCTTTCTTT
.	TRBV19	.	TRBJ1-5	CASSIELVGRNQPQHF	TGTGCCAGTAGTATAGAACTGGTGGGCCGCAATCAGCCCCAGCATTTT